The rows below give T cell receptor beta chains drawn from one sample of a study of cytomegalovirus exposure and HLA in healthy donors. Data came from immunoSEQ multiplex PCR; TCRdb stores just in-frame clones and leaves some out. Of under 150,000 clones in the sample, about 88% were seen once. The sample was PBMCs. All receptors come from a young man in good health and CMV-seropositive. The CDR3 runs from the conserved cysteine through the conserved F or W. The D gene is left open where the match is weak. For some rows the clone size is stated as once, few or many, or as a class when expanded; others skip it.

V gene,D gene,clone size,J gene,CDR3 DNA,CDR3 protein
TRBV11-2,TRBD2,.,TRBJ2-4,TGTGCCAGCAGCCCCGGGTGGGGGACTATGTCCCAAAACATTCAGTACTTC,CASSPGWGTMSQNIQYF
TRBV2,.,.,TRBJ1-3,TGTGCCAGCAGTGCCAGCAGGTCCCCCTATTTT,CASSASRSPYF
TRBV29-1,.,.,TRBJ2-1,TGCAGCGTTGAAGGGAGCAAGGTCGATGAGCAGTTCTTC,CSVEGSKVDEQFF
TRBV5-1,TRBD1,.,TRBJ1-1,TGCGCCAGCAGCTCGACAGGGTATACGATGAACACTGAAGCTTTCTTT,CASSSTGYTMNTEAFF
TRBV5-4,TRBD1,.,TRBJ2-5,TGTGCCAGCAGCGTGCGACAGGGGACGGAGACCCAGTACTTC,CASSVRQGTETQYF
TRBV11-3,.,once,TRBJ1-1,TGTGCCAGCAGCTTCGCGCACCAAGCTTTCTTT,CASSFAHQAFF
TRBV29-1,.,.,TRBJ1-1,TGCAGCCTGGGGGCGGGGGATCACACTGAAGCTTTCTTT,CSLGAGDHTEAFF
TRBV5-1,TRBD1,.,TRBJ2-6,TGCGCCAGCAGCTCGGACAGGGCAGGGGCCAACGTCCTGACTTTC,CASSSDRAGANVLTF
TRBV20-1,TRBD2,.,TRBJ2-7,TGCAGTGCTTCCCAAGCGGGGTGGCAGTACTTC,CSASQAGWQYF
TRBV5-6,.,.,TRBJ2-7,TGTGCCAGCAGCTTGGTCAGGGGCGAGCAGTACTTC,CASSLVRGEQYF
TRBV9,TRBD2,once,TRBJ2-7,TGTGCCAGCAGCCCGGGAGGACTAGCGGGTAACCCCTCCTACGAGCAGTACTTC,CASSPGGLAGNPSYEQYF
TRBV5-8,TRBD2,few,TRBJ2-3,TGTGCCAGCAGCGTTAGCGGGGGCCCACCTAATACGCAGTATTTT,CASSVSGGPPNTQYF
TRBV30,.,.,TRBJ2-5,TGTGCCTGGAGTGTTGGTCAAATCGGGACCCAGTACTTC,CAWSVGQIGTQYF
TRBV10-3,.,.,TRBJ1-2,TGTGCCATCAGACCCCTAGAGGAGAACTATGGCTACACCTTC,CAIRPLEENYGYTF
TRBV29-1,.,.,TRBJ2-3,TGCAGCCCGTTAGCCGCAGATACGCAGTATTTT,CSPLAADTQYF
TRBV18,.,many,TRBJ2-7,TGTGCCAGCTCATCCTCCCTCTATCTCTACGAGCAGTACTTC,CASSSSLYLYEQYF
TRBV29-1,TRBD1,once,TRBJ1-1,TGCAGCGTCCGGACAGGGGGTCTCCCTGAAGCTTTCTTT,CSVRTGGLPEAFF
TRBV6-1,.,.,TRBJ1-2,TGTGCCAGCAGTTCGACAGTAAACTATGGCTACACCTTC,CASSSTVNYGYTF
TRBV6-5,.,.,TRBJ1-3,TGTGCCAGCAGTTTAGACAGGCAACGAAACACCATATATTTT,CASSLDRQRNTIYF
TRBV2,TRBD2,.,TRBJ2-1,TGTGCCAGCAGCGAACTAGGACTAGCGGGGGGCTCCTACAATGAGCAGTTCTTC,CASSELGLAGGSYNEQFF
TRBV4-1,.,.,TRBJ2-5,TGCGCCAGCAGCCAAGAGCCCGGGAGTAGGGAGACCCAGTACTTC,CASSQEPGSRETQYF
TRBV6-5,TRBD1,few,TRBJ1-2,TGTGCCAGCCTAACAGGGGACTATGGCTACACCTTC,CASLTGDYGYTF
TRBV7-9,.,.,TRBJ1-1,TGTGCCAGCAGCTTTACAGGTGATGAAGCTTTCTTT,CASSFTGDEAFF
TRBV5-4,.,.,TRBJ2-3,TGTGCCAGCAGCTTGTTTATAGCTAGCACAGATACGCAGTATTTT,CASSLFIASTDTQYF
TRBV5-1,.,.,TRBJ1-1,TGCGCCAGCAGCACTGACGGACAGTTGAACACTGAAGCTTTCTTT,CASSTDGQLNTEAFF
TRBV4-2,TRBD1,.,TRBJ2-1,TGTGCCAGCAGCCGTGACGGGACAGCCTACAATGAGCAGTTCTTC,CASSRDGTAYNEQFF